Sequencing of this T cell receptor beta chain was carried out in a study of neurological immune-mediated disorders. This clonotype occurred many times. Its antigen is currently unknown. Time point given: longitudinal time-point 3. A blood bank in Maryland, USA, provided the volunteers who served as healthy controls. The unsorted libraries were prepared from 2 million PBMCs (stored at -80 C). Study outcomes and limitations: None of the CDR3 amino acid sequences of expanded clones were shared across subjects, and this suggested private repertoires in all groups.

Synthesis of cDNA was performed by 5'RACE using 10-nucleotide random UMIs. TCRdb recomputed calls from the 5' RACE reads with MiXCR, one row per CDR3 protein. The table records roughly 42,000 distinct CDR3 sequences, approximately 13% of them present only once. CDR1 and CDR2 (germline): MNHEY, SMNVEV (reference sequence). The ends were cut back, 4 bases at V and 6 bases at J, with 16 bases in the middle. This CDR3 spans 14 amino acids. The chain is built from TRBV27 and TRBJ2-7; D call uncertain. This clonotype originated in a man younger than 40 in good health. Sequencing input: PBMCs. This chain's CDR3 is CASSSTANGFEQYF. The CDR3 bases are TGTGCCAGCAGTTCGACGGCGAATGGGTTCGAGCAGTACTTC.